The 28 T cell receptor beta chains below come from one sample, sequenced in a study of T cells in Graves' hyperthyroidism and ophthalmopathy. The TCR beta CDR3 regions underwent amplification using RNA transcripts as the source. TCR CDR3 regions were first amplified by RT-PCR with HTBI primers. Each CDR3 protein gets one entry after TCRdb re-called the multiplex PCR reads with MiXCR. The sample yields around 500,000 distinct CDR3 sequences, 20% to 25% seen once. The sample was blood. Source of these receptors: a woman aged 65 to 85 with Graves' ophthalmopathy.

This clonotype has only a few counts. This sequence joins TRBV20-1 and TRBJ1-4, with TRBD1 matching 9 bases. The CDR3 is made up of 13 amino acids. The junction had 8 bases not matched to a gene; V was cut back by 7 bases and J by 8 bases. CDR1 and CDR2 from the germline V gene are DFQATT and SNEGSKA (reference sequence). The CDR3 DNA reads TGCAGTGTCTCGACAGGGGGGCAGGAAAAACTGTTTTTT. Translated: CSVSTGGQEKLFF.

The chain employs TRBV29-1 and TRBJ2-6; D gene uncertain. The CDR3 has 13 amino acids. Per the germline V gene, CDR1 is SQVTM and CDR2 is ANQGSEA. V lost 4 bases and J lost 1, with 5 bases in between. In DNA form, the CDR3 reads TGCAGCGTTGTCGGGTCTGGGGCCAACGTCCTGACTTTC. Translating gives CSVVGSGANVLTF.

This clonotype was found many times. The chain employs TRBV12-3 or TRBV12-4 and TRBJ2-5; 14 bases align to TRBD2. CDR3 length: 15 amino acids. J lost 5 bases, V lost 6 bases, and 5 bases had no gene match. CDR3 residues: CASSPTSGRVETQYF. The CDR3 region has the DNA TGTGCCAGCAGCCCGACTAGCGGGAGGGTTGAGACCCAGTACTTC.

This chain connects TRBV29-1 to TRBJ2-7, with 7 bases matching TRBD1. V lost 7 bases, J lost 3 bases, and 12 bases stayed unmatched. Germline assignment: CDR1 SQVTM and CDR2 ANQGSEA. The CDR3 runs to 14 residues. CDR3 nucleotides: TGCAGCGCTTCACAGGGGTACGGCGGCTACGAGCAGTACTTC. As protein: CSASQGYGGYEQYF.

This clonotype was seen many times. The rearrangement joins TRBV12-3 or TRBV12-4 to TRBJ1-1; D is unresolved. This CDR3 spans 13 amino acids. Trimming pared 4 bases from V and 7 bases from J, leaving 13 bases between. The CDR3 DNA follows: TGTGCCAGCAGTTCAGGACCAATTATTGAAGCTTTCTTT. Its protein product is CASSSGPIIEAFF.

This clonotype showed up just a few times. The chain uses TRBV5-1 and TRBJ1-6, with 8 bases identical to TRBD1. The V gene's germline CDR1 is SGHRS and CDR2 YFSETQ. The CDR3 extends over 15 amino acids. V shed 4 bases, J shed 9 bases, and the junction held 9 bases outside the gene matches. The CDR3 bases are TGCGCCAGCAGCAGCCCACAGGGGGACTCTTCACCCCTCCACTTT. It codes for CASSSPQGDSSPLHF.

The V gene is TRBV30, the J gene TRBJ2-7, with 7 bases matching TRBD1. With 2 bases clipped from V and 2 bases from J, the junction kept 3 bases outside the gene matches. In germline, CDR1 is GTSNPN, CDR2 SVGIG (reference sequence). This CDR3 is built from 13 residues. The CDR3 DNA reads as TGTGCCTGGAGTCCGGGACAGACCTACGAGCAGTACTTC. Its translation is CAWSPGQTYEQYF. Combining the CDR3 with reference TRBV30 and TRBJ2-7 gives the whole variable domain SQTIHQWPATLVQPVGSPLSLECTVEGTSNPNLYWYRQAAGRGLQLLFYSVGIGQISSEVPQNLSASRPQDRQFILSSKKLLLSDSGFYLCAWSPGQTYEQYFGPGTRLTVT.

This clonotype has more than one count but fewer than ten. The V call is TRBV9, the J call TRBJ2-1, with 7 bases identical to TRBD2. Trimming cost V 2 bases and J 8 bases; bases outside gene matches: 7. The CDR3 runs to 14 residues. Germline CDR1 is SGDLS and CDR2 is YYNGEE. The DNA for the CDR3 is TGTGCCAGCAGCGTCTTGCGGGAGTCCTATGAGCAGTTCTTC. Its protein product is CASSVLRESYEQFF.

The chain carries TRBV25-1 and TRBJ2-7, with 10 bases lining up with TRBD2. This CDR3 has 18 amino acids. The V segment lost 4 bases and the J segment 2 bases; nucleotides outside the gene matches: 14. From germline, CDR1 is MGHDK and CDR2 SYGVNS. The CDR3 loop is CASSGASLAGVGPYEQYF. The CDR3 coding sequence is TGTGCCAGCAGTGGGGCGAGCCTAGCGGGAGTTGGGCCCTACGAGCAGTACTTC.

The V gene is TRBV18, the J gene TRBJ2-4; 8 nucleotides agree with TRBD1. The germline V gene encodes CDR1 KGHSH and CDR2 LQKENI. J was trimmed by 5 bases and V by 5 bases; bases with no gene match: 2. CDR3 size: 13 residues. CDR3 bases: TGTGCCAGCTCAAAGACAGGGGAAAACATTCAGTACTTC. As protein: CASSKTGENIQYF.

For this clonotype: One end of the junction fails to match germline, which may point to a read error. This chain joins TRBV7-9 and TRBJ2-2; 10 bases line up with TRBD1. The CDR3 length is 19 residues. From germline, CDR1 is SEHNR and CDR2 FQNEAQ (reference sequence). This chain's CDR3 is CASSSFLPQTGGKAGELFF. CDR3 sequence (DNA): TGCGCCAGCAGCTCCTTCCTACCCCAGACAGGGGGCAAGGCCGGGGAGCTGTTTTTT.

V and J are TRBV3-1 and TRBJ1-6, with D maybe TRBD1 (6 bases). Trimming shortened V by 4 bases and J by 8 bases, and 12 bases separated the two germline ends. This CDR3 has 14 residues. Per germline, CDR1 LGHDT and CDR2 YNNKEL (reference sequence). The DNA for the CDR3 is TGTGCCAGCAGCCCCCAGGGGAACGATTCACCCCTCCACTTT. Its protein is CASSPQGNDSPLHF.

This clonotype was detected many times. The rearrangement uses TRBV28 and TRBJ2-3; tentative D call: TRBD2 (5 bases). This CDR3 spans 14 amino acids. Germline CDR1 and CDR2: MDHEN and SYDVKM. Trimming took off 10 bases at V and 5 bases at J, with 19 bases between the two ends. The CDR3 reads CATGWALARDTQYF. The DNA of the CDR3 is TGTGCCACCGGGTGGGCGCTAGCCAGAGATACGCAGTATTTT.

The chain carries TRBV18 and TRBJ1-4; unclear D gene. Germline CDR1 is KGHSH and CDR2 is LQKENI. V was pared by 5 bases and J by 7 bases, with 11 bases between. The CDR3 contains 13 residues. As DNA, the CDR3 is TGTGCCAGCTCAAGAGGGCGTGGTGAAAAACTGTTTTTT. Its protein product is CASSRGRGEKLFF.

In its sample, this clonotype was seen a few times. This chain uses TRBV10-3 with TRBJ1-1; TRBD1 matches at 7 bases. Looked up from germline, CDR1 is ENHRY and CDR2 is SYGVKD. Trimming cost V 5 bases and J 0 bases; bases outside gene matches: 9. The CDR3 is 16 residues long. CDR3: CAISTTPTGLNTEAFF. CDR3 DNA sequence: TGTGCCATCAGTACAACGCCGACAGGGCTGAACACTGAAGCTTTCTTT.

V is TRBV5-6 and J is TRBJ1-6, with D perhaps matching TRBD1 (5 bases). Trimming left V 0 bases short and J 6 bases short, with 13 bases between. This CDR3 spans 16 amino acids. Germline CDR1 reads SGHDT; CDR2 reads YYEEEE. CDR3: CASSLVGQGRNSPLHF. The CDR3 DNA reads as TGTGCCAGCAGCTTGGTAGGGCAGGGACGTAATTCACCCCTCCACTTT.

This clonotype has at least ten counts. The chain recombines TRBV11-2 with TRBJ2-3; 9 positions agree with TRBD1. The CDR3 has 15 residues. Germline V CDR1 and CDR2: SGHAT, FQNNGV. V was pared by 5 bases and J by 0 bases, with 3 bases of the junction left unmatched. This chain's CDR3 is CASSPGQGSTDTQYF. The CDR3 coding sequence is TGTGCCAGCAGCCCCGGACAGGGGAGCACAGATACGCAGTATTTT.

V usage is TRBV5-1 and J usage is TRBJ2-1; 8 nucleotides align to TRBD2. Germline V gene lookup returns CDR1 SGHRS and CDR2 YFSETQ. Trimming at V came to 3 bases and at J to 4 bases, leaving 6 bases not matched to a gene. CDR3 length: 15 amino acids. CDR3 in DNA: TGCGCCAGCAGCTCCACTAGCGGAAATTACAATGAGCAGTTCTTC. Translation: CASSSTSGNYNEQFF.

This clonotype was seen ten or more times. The chain uses TRBV12-3 or TRBV12-4 and TRBJ1-2; D may be TRBD1 (5 bases). V lost 6 bases and J 7 bases, leaving 9 bases between the germline ends. The CDR3 is made up of 11 amino acids. CDR3 amino acids: CASSERGGYTF. CDR3 bases: TGTGCCAGCAGCGAGAGGGGTGGCTACACCTTC.

The chain carries TRBV30 and TRBJ2-3; TRBD2 aligns across 7 bases. V shed 2 bases and J 5 bases; nucleotides not matched to a gene: 4. The CDR3 runs 13 residues. Germline V gene data show CDR1 as GTSNPN and CDR2 as SVGIG (reference sequence). The CDR3 coding sequence is TGTGCCTGGAGTATTGGGAGGGGAGATACGCAGTATTTT. Protein: CAWSIGRGDTQYF.

This clonotype has a count of ten or more. The V call is TRBV4-2, the J call TRBJ2-1, with D perhaps TRBD1 or TRBD2 (5 bases each). V lost 4 bases, J lost 3 bases, and 13 bases lay in between. Germline V CDR1 and CDR2: LGHNA, YNFKEQ. The CDR3 length is 15 residues. The CDR3 sequence is CASSPLGTVYNEQFF. Written as DNA, the CDR3 is TGTGCCAGCAGCCCCTTAGGGACGGTCTACAATGAGCAGTTCTTC.

The chain employs TRBV30 and TRBJ2-5; D is possibly TRBD2 (5 bases). Trimming removed 3 bases from V and 1 base from J, with 18 bases in between. From germline, CDR1 is GTSNPN and CDR2 SVGIG (reference sequence). The CDR3 consists of 16 residues. The CDR3: CAWSPGIAASQETQYF. DNA of the CDR3: TGTGCCTGGAGCCCGGGGATTGCGGCGTCCCAAGAGACCCAGTACTTC. Based on the CDR3 plus reference TRBV30 and TRBJ2-5, the full variable domain is SQTIHQWPATLVQPVGSPLSLECTVEGTSNPNLYWYRQAAGRGLQLLFYSVGIGQISSEVPQNLSASRPQDRQFILSSKKLLLSDSGFYLCAWSPGIAASQETQYFGPGTRLLVL.

This clonotype was counted only a few times. The chain has TRBV2 and TRBJ2-3; 7 nucleotides line up with TRBD2. V dropped 3 bases and J dropped 8; count of bases not matched to a gene: 2. From germline, CDR1 is SNHLY and CDR2 FYNNEI. The CDR3 runs 12 residues. CDR3 bases: TGTGCCAGCAGTGAGACTAGCAGTACGCAGTATTTT. This gives the protein CASSETSSTQYF.

The J gene is TRBJ2-7, the V gene TRBV3-1, with TRBD2 matching 10 bases. The CDR3 covers 14 residues. The germline V gene has CDR1 LGHDT and CDR2 YNNKEL (reference sequence). The V gene end was trimmed by 2 bases and the J gene end by 4 bases; junction bases not matched to a gene: 2. CDR3 bases: TGTGCCAGCAGCCAACTAGCGGGAGTGTACGAGCAGTACTTC. Translated: CASSQLAGVYEQYF.

This clonotype was counted a single time. The chain links TRBV6-1 to TRBJ1-3; D uncertain. V dropped 4 bases and J dropped 0 bases, with 13 bases sitting between them. The CDR3 contains 16 residues. Germline V lookup: CDR1 MNHNS, CDR2 SASEGT. The CDR3: CASSGELLHSGNTIYF. CDR3 DNA: TGTGCCAGCAGTGGGGAGCTCTTGCACTCTGGAAACACCATATATTTT.

There are a few counts of this clonotype. The chain recombines TRBV20-1 with TRBJ2-7, with D perhaps matching TRBD1 or TRBD2 (5 bases each). Trimming cost V 3 bases and J 0 bases, with 9 bases left between them. Looked up from germline, CDR1 is DFQATT and CDR2 is SNEGSKA (reference sequence). This CDR3 is 13 amino acids long. CDR3 protein: CSASLGVSYEQYF. The CDR3 DNA reads as TGCAGTGCTAGCCTGGGGGTCTCCTACGAGCAGTACTTC.

This clonotype was picked up a small number of times. The chain carries TRBV2 and TRBJ1-5; a weak D match, TRBD1 (6 bases). The V gene lost 8 bases and the J gene lost 0 bases, with 14 bases spanning the gap. This CDR3 has 15 amino acids. Germline V gene sequence: CDR1 SNHLY, CDR2 FYNNEI. In DNA form, the CDR3 reads TGTGCCAGCGGCGAGGGGGGCTCTAGCAATCAGCCCCAGCATTTT. This codes for CASGEGGSSNQPQHF. Full variable domain (rest looked up from reference TRBV2 and TRBJ1-5): EPEVTQTPSHQVTQMGQEVILRCVPISNHLYFYWYRQILGQKVEFLVSFYNNEISEKSEIFDDQFSVERPDGSNFTLKIRSTKLEDSAMYFCASGEGGSSNQPQHFGDGTRLSIL.

In this sample, this clonotype turned up a few times. Here the CDR3 DNA reads TGCGCCAGCAGTGAAAGCGGGAGGGCCCGTAATGAGCAGTTCTTC. This sequence encodes CASSESGRARNEQFF. The chain carries TRBV10-1 and TRBJ2-1; 10 nucleotides agree with TRBD2. Germline CDR1 is WNHNN and CDR2 is SYGVQD (reference sequence). The ends lost 3 bases at V and 7 bases at J; junction bases unmatched: 6. This CDR3 spans 15 amino acids.